The clone carrying this T cell receptor beta chain was seen many times. The entry originates in a study of read filtering for tumor transcriptome and immune sequencing. This library used around 400 ng RNA and molecular barcoded adaptors spanning alpha/delta and beta/gamma chains. MiXCR, run by TCRdb on the reads, gives a single entry per CDR3 protein. The sample yields some 48,000 distinct CDR3 sequences, roughly 19% seen once. V was clipped by 1 base and J by 4 bases, with 12 bases between them. The CDR3 has 15 residues. Germline V CDR1 and CDR2: SGHRS, YFSETQ. Sequencing was performed on a population of CD138-negative cells sorted from bone marrow. The chain uses TRBV5-1 and TRBJ2-1; D is unclear. This receptor was taken from a donor aged 40 or older with multiple myeloma. In DNA form, the CDR3 reads TGCGCCAGCAGCTTGTCAGCAGACGGTTACAATGAGCAGTTCTTC. It is translated as CASSLSADGYNEQFF.